This T cell receptor beta chain originates from a study of Ad26.COV2.S vaccination and SARS-CoV-2 variants. As for the study in general: Trial arm assignment for the donor was COV1001 Ad26.COV2.S. Doses of Ad26.COV2.S were injected into muscle once or twice, 56 days apart.

Treatment here: around 19 received Ad26.COV2.S at low or high dose, single or two shots; roughly five received placebo; per-sample allocation not given. On day 63 after the first injection, vaccine and placebo recipients gave samples. SARS-CoV-2 spike from the Wuhan strain was encoded by the vaccine, an Ad26 vector. Here immunoSEQ multiplex PCR was the method, and the copy in TCRdb shows in-frame clones only, minus some. The data contain around 320,000 clones, about 86% of them seen just once; the ten biggest clones take up less than 2%. Looked up from germline, CDR1 is SGHRS and CDR2 is YFSETQ. The CDR3 has 14 residues. The V segment lost 4 bases and the J segment 6 bases; nucleotides outside the gene matches: 3.

The source was peripheral blood, collected in a trial of Ad26.COV2.S vaccine versus placebo. The receptor comes from a person aged 18-65 years who received the Ad26.COV2.S COVID-19 vaccine or a placebo. The V gene is TRBV5-1, the J gene TRBJ1-6; 8 nucleotides line up with TRBD1. The CDR3 DNA sequence: TGCGCCAGCAGCAAGGACAGGGCTAATTCACCCCTCCACTTT. This translates into CASSKDRANSPLHF.